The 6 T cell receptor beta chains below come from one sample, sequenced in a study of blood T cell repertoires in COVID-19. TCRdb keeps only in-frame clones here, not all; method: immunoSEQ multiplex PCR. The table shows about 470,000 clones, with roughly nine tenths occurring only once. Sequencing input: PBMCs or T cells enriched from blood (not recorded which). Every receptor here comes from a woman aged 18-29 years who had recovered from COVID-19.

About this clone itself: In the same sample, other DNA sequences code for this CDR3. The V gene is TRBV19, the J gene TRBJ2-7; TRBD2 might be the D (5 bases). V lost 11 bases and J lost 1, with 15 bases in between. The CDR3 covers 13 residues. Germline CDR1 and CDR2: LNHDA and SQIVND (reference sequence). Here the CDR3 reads CASSPPGSYEQYF. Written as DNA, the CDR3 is TGTGCCTCTTCTCCCCCGGGGTCCTACGAGCAGTACTTC.

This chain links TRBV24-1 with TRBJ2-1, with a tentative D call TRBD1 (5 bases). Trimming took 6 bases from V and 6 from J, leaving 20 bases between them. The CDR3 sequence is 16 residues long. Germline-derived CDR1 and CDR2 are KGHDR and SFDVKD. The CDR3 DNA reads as TGTGCCACCAGTCCCCCCCGGGCAGGGATTTTCAATGAGCAGTTCTTC. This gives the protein CATSPPRAGIFNEQFF.

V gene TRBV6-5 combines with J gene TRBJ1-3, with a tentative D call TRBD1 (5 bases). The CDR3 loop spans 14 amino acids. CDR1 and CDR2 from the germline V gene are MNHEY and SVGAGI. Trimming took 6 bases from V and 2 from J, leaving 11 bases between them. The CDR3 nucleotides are TGTGCCAGCAGCCCCGACAGAACTGGAAACACCATATATTTT. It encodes CASSPDRTGNTIYF.

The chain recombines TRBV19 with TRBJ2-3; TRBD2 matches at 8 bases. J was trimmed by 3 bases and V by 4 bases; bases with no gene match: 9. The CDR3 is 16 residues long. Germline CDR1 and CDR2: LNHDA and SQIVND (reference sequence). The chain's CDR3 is CASSTGTSGGTDTQYF. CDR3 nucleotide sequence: TGTGCCAGTAGTACCGGGACTTCGGGGGGGACAGATACGCAGTATTTT. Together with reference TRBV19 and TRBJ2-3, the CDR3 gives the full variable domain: DGGITQSPKYLFRKEGQNVTLSCEQNLNHDAMYWYRQDPGQGLRLIYYSQIVNDFQKGDIAEGYSVSREKKESFPLTVTSAQKNPTAFYLCASSTGTSGGTDTQYFGPGTRLTVL.

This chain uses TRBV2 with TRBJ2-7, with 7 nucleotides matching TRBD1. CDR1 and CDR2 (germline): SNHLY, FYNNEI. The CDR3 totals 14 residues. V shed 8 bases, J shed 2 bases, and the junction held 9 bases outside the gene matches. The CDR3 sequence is CASARDSATYEQYF. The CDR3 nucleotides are TGTGCCAGCGCCCGGGACAGTGCCACCTACGAGCAGTACTTC.

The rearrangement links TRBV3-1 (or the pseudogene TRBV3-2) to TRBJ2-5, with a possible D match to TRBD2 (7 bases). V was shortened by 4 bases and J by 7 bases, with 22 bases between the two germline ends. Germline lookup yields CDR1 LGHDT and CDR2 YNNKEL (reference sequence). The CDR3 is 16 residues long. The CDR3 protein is CASSPQGGVGRLTQYF. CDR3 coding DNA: TGTGCCAGCAGCCCCCAAGGGGGGGTGGGTCGACTGACCCAGTACTTC.